This record covers a single T cell receptor (beta chain). The target antigen is unknown. This specimen comes from a study of T cell clones after liver transplantation. Study summary: Subjects received no induction therapy and standard immunosuppression until randomization at 12-24 months post-transplant.

Generated by immunoSEQ multiplex PCR, the TCRdb table keeps only in-frame clones and is missing some. The data show 68,000 or so clones, roughly 92% seen once. Study results and limitations: The donor-reactive repertoire was only partly measurable in two subjects, lacking donor cells. Conclusions were preliminary, with small, heterogeneous patient groups.

Per the germline V gene, CDR1 is SGHNT and CDR2 is YYREEE (reference sequence). This CDR3 region has 14 residues. Trimming took off 0 bases at V and 5 bases at J, with 11 bases between the two ends. This clonotype was sampled from a human patient who received a liver transplant. Some of the T cells may derive from the graft donor. V and J are TRBV5-4 and TRBJ2-5; D may correspond to TRBD1 or TRBD2 (7 bases each). The sequencing used CD4+ T cells from blood, collected less than 26 months after liver transplant. CDR3 sequence (DNA): TGTGCCAGCAGCTTGGCAGGGGGAGGGGAGACCCAGTACTTC. It yields the protein CASSLAGGGETQYF.